This T cell receptor beta chain was recovered during a study of cytomegalovirus exposure and HLA in healthy donors. General study results and limits: It is likely that the observed cluster of highly shared sequence variants was a sequencing artifact. A later analysis linked a missense variant in DCLRE1C to the trimming of TCR beta V and J genes. Rarity marked most TCR sequences, yet some public TCRs occurred in many donors. Later analysis showed most CMV-associated TCR beta chains appearing HLA-restricted.

PCR employed 60 Vbeta and 13 Jbeta primers. Measured with immunoSEQ multiplex PCR; TCRdb has only the in-frame clones, and not every one. The table includes 150,000 to 200,000 clones, approximately 9.5% detected once. V gave up 5 bases and J gave up 1 base; unmatched junction bases: 4. CDR3 length equals 15 residues. From germline, CDR1 is GTSNPN and CDR2 SVGIG (reference sequence). As regards this clone: Antigen: not known.

The source material was PBMCs. The sequence came from a woman in her thirties in good health and CMV-seropositive. The chain combines TRBV30 with TRBJ2-5; 13 nucleotides match TRBD2. The CDR3 protein is CAWDRLAGGQETQYF. The CDR3 DNA reads TGTGCCTGGGATAGACTAGCGGGAGGCCAAGAGACCCAGTACTTC.